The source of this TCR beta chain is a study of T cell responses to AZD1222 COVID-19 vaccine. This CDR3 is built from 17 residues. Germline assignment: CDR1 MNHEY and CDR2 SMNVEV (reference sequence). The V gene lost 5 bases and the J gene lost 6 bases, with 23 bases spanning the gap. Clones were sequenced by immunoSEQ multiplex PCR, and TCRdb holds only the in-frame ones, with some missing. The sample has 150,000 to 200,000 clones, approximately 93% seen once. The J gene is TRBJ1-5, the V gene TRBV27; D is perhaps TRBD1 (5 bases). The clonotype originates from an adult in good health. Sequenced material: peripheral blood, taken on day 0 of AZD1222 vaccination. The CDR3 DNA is TGTGCCAGCAGTCCCCTCGAAGGCGCTGGGGCGGGTCAGCCCCAGCATTTT. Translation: CASSPLEGAGAGQPQHF.